Each of the 8 T cell receptor beta chains below was sequenced from the same sample in a study of cytomegalovirus exposure and HLA in healthy donors. The primer mix had 60 Vbeta and 13 Jbeta primers. Sequenced by immunoSEQ multiplex PCR; TCRdb stores in-frame clones only, minus some. The sample shows some 140,000 clones, and 2% sits with its ten largest clones. The sample consisted of PBMCs. The receptors shown here come from a woman between 55 and 75 years old in good health and CMV-seronegative.

J is TRBJ1-2 and V is TRBV6-6; 7 nucleotides align to TRBD1. The CDR3 extends over 13 amino acids. The V segment lost 5 bases and the J segment 8 bases; nucleotides outside the gene matches: 8. Germline CDR1 is MNHNY and CDR2 is SVGAGI (reference sequence). The chain's CDR3 is CASSPPGQRGYTF. CDR3 nucleotide sequence: TGTGCCAGCAGTCCGCCGGGACAGCGAGGCTACACCTTC.

V gene TRBV7-9 combines with J gene TRBJ2-1; 10 nucleotides match TRBD2. The V and J ends lost 4 bases and 11 bases, in that order; junction bases with no gene match: 5. The CDR3 contains 13 residues. CDR1 is SEHNR and CDR2 is FQNEAQ in the germline V gene (reference sequence). The CDR3, as DNA: TGTGCCAGCAGCTCTTTAGCGGGAGGCCAGCAGTTCTTC. This codes for CASSSLAGGQQFF.

This sequence joins TRBV5-4 and TRBJ1-2; tentative D call: TRBD1 (5 bases). V lost 0 bases and J 2 bases, leaving 11 bases between the germline ends. The CDR3 extends over 15 amino acids. Germline loops: CDR1 SGHNT, CDR2 YYREEE (reference sequence). CDR3 amino acids: CASSLGQSINYGYTF. The CDR3, as DNA: TGTGCCAGCAGCTTGGGACAGTCCATCAACTATGGCTACACCTTC.

This chain links TRBV4-1 with TRBJ2-5; 7 bases fit TRBD2. CDR3 size: 15 residues. Germline CDR1 reads MGHRA; CDR2 reads YSYEKL. J was trimmed by 2 bases and V by 4 bases; bases with no gene match: 7. The CDR3 nucleotides are TGCGCCAGCAGCCTAGGAGGAGCGGGGCAAGAGACCCAGTACTTC. Amino acid sequence: CASSLGGAGQETQYF.

The rearrangement links TRBV10-3 to TRBJ1-1; TRBD1 matches at 9 bases. Trimming took 10 bases from V and 4 from J; bases not matched to a gene: 10. The CDR3 contains 14 residues. Germline CDR1 reads ENHRY; CDR2 reads SYGVKD. The CDR3 loop is CATVQQGASTEAFF. The CDR3 DNA reads TGTGCCACCGTACAACAGGGGGCGAGCACTGAAGCTTTCTTT.

V usage is TRBV5-1 and J usage is TRBJ2-7; 13 bases line up with TRBD2. V lost 4 bases and J lost 0; bases outside the gene matches: 7. Germline CDR1 reads SGHRS; CDR2 reads YFSETQ. This CDR3 contains 17 residues. The CDR3 DNA follows: TGCGCCAGCAGCGGAGGACTAGCGGGGGCCGGCTCCTACGAGCAGTACTTC. It yields the protein CASSGGLAGAGSYEQYF.

The chain has TRBV19 and TRBJ2-2; no reliable D call. CDR3 size: 13 residues. V lost 6 bases and J lost 2, with 7 bases in between. Per the germline V gene, CDR1 is LNHDA and CDR2 is SQIVND (reference sequence). The chain's CDR3 is CASRTRNTGELFF. The CDR3 DNA is TGTGCCAGTAGAACCAGAAACACCGGGGAGCTGTTTTTT.

The genes are TRBV28 and TRBJ2-7, with a tentative D call TRBD2 (5 bases). Per the germline V gene, CDR1 is MDHEN and CDR2 is SYDVKM. This CDR3 region has 16 residues. Trimming shortened V by 6 bases and J by 4 bases, and 22 bases separated the two germline ends. The CDR3, as DNA: TGTGCCAGCAGCCCCGCGGGCGGATCATACCAGTACGAGCAGTACTTC. This translates into CASSPAGGSYQYEQYF. Complete variable domain (other parts from reference TRBV28 and TRBJ2-7): DVKVTQSSRYLVKRTGEKVFLECVQDMDHENMFWYRQDPGLGLRLIYFSYDVKMKEKGDIPEGYSVSREKKERFSLILESASTNQTSMYLCASSPAGGSYQYEQYFGPGTRLTVT.